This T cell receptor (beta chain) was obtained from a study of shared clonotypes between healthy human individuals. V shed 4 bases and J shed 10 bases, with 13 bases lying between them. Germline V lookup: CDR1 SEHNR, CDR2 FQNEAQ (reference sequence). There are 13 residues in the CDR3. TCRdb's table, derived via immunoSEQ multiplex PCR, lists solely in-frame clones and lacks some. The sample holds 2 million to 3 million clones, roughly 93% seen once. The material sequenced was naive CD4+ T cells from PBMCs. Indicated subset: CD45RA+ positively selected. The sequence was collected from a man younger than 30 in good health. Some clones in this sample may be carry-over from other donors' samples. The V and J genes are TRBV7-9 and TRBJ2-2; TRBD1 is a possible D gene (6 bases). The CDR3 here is CASSWTASPELFF. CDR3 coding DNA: TGTGCCAGCAGCTGGACAGCGTCCCCGGAGCTGTTTTTT.